The rows below give T cell receptor beta chains drawn from one sample of a study of blood T cells in healthy people across ages. Via MiXCR, TCRdb re-called the 5' RACE reads, giving one row per CDR3 protein. This repertoire shows 730,000 or so distinct CDR3 sequences, around 43% found once; its top ten account for about 30%. The sample was blood. These receptors all come from a man of 80 years or more in good health. Each CDR3 is given with its conserved first and last residue. The D gene is left open where the match is weak. The size of a clone is reported for some rows only, either as once, few or many, or as a class for expanded clones.

v_gene	j_gene	abundance	d_gene	CDR3aa	CDR3nt
TRBV28	TRBJ2-1	many	-	CASSLTGEQFF	TGTGCCAGCAGTTTAACAGGAGAGCAGTTCTTC
TRBV6-6	TRBJ2-5	-	-	CASSYTPYGLETQYF	TGTGCCAGCAGTTACACCCCGTATGGCCTGGAGACCCAGTACTTC
TRBV29-1	TRBJ1-2	-	-	CSLLDGGNGYTF	TGCAGCCTATTAGACGGGGGTAATGGCTACACCTTC
TRBV6-1	TRBJ2-1	-	TRBD1	CASVYRGLNYNEQFF	TGTGCCAGCGTTTACAGGGGGCTCAACTACAATGAGCAGTTCTTC
TRBV20-1	TRBJ2-1	few	TRBD1	CSARGQGVLGEQFF	TGCAGTGCTAGGGGACAGGGGGTTTTAGGGGAGCAGTTCTTC
TRBV27	TRBJ2-1	-	-	CASSQAGWRRNEQFF	TGTGCCAGCAGCCAGGCGGGCTGGAGGAGAAATGAGCAGTTCTTC
TRBV12-3/TRBV12-4	TRBJ2-1	few	TRBD1	CASSLEGATGDNEQFF	TGTGCCAGCAGTTTAGAAGGGGCAACAGGGGACAATGAGCAGTTCTTC
TRBV5-1	TRBJ2-7	few	-	CASSLAVRTGVEQYF	TGCGCCAGCAGCTTGGCCGTACGAACAGGTGTCGAGCAGTACTTC
TRBV3-1	TRBJ2-7	few	-	CASSQNVEQYF	TGTGCCAGCAGCCAAAATGTCGAGCAGTACTTC
TRBV5-1	TRBJ2-7	-	TRBD1	CASSLGTGSAYEQYF	TGCGCCAGCAGCTTGGGGACAGGGTCGGCCTACGAGCAGTACTTC
TRBV27	TRBJ2-5	-	TRBD1	CASSPQGVWQETQYF	TGTGCCAGCAGCCCGCAGGGGGTCTGGCAAGAGACCCAGTACTTC
TRBV9	TRBJ2-5	-	TRBD2	CASSATGLAGVETQYF	TGTGCCAGCAGCGCCACGGGACTAGCGGGAGTGGAGACCCAGTACTTC
TRBV5-5	TRBJ2-7	few	-	CASSLYWTRNEQYF	TGTGCCAGCAGCTTGTATTGGACCCGTAATGAGCAGTACTTC
TRBV12-3/TRBV12-4	TRBJ2-6	few	-	CASSFGDSSGANVLTF	TGTGCCAGCAGTTTTGGAGACTCCTCTGGGGCCAACGTCCTGACTTTC
TRBV6-2/TRBV6-3	TRBJ2-1	-	TRBD1	CASSYSETGERNEQFF	TGTGCCAGCAGTTACTCAGAGACAGGGGAAAGGAATGAGCAGTTCTTC
TRBV28	TRBJ1-1	few	-	CASSLEEPLNTEAFF	TGTGCCAGCAGTTTGGAAGAGCCTCTGAACACTGAAGCTTTCTTT
TRBV7-2	TRBJ1-6	-	-	CASSLSSARNSPLHF	TGTGCCAGCAGCTTATCGTCAGCCCGAAATTCACCCCTCCACTTT
TRBV6-6	TRBJ2-1	-	TRBD1	CASSFSRDRGPLGEQFF	TGTGCCAGCAGTTTTTCCCGGGACAGGGGCCCTCTTGGTGAGCAGTTCTTC
TRBV6-2/TRBV6-3	TRBJ1-1	-	-	CASSDLAGFEAFF	TGTGCCAGCAGTGATCTCGCAGGGTTTGAAGCTTTCTTT